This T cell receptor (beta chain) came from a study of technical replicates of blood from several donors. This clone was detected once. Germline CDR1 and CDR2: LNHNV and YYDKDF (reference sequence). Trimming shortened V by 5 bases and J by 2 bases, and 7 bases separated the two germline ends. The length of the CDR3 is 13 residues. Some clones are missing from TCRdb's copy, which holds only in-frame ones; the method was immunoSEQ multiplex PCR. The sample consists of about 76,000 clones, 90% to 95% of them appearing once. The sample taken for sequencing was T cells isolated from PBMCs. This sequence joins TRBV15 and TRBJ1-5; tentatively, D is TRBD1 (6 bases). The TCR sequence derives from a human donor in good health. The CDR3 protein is CATSAGGNQPQHF. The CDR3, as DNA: TGTGCCACCAGCGCAGGGGGCAATCAGCCCCAGCATTTT.